These T cell receptor beta chains were read from a single sample in a study of T cell responses to AZD1222 COVID-19 vaccine. The assay was immunoSEQ multiplex PCR, and TCRdb's table has in-frame clones only and misses some. The data contain about 120,000 clones, under 85% of them singletons. The sample consisted of peripheral blood, taken on day 0 of AZD1222 vaccination. The receptors shown here come from an adult in good health. The CDR3 runs from the conserved cysteine through the conserved F or W. D genes are given only for firm matches. Not all rows give a size; the values are once, few, many and, for expanded clones, a class.

>TRBJ1-3|.|.|TRBV5-6
CASSLVWGTGNTIYF
TGTGCCAGCAGCTTGGTGTGGGGGACTGGAAACACCATATATTTT
>TRBJ1-2|.|.|TRBV24-1
CATSDLEGRIYGYTF
TGTGCCACCAGTGATTTGGAGGGGCGCATCTATGGCTACACCTTC
>TRBJ1-1|.|.|TRBV3-1/TRBV3-2
CASSPPYPGHPEAFF
TGTGCCAGCAGCCCCCCATACCCGGGCCACCCTGAAGCTTTCTTT
>TRBJ1-1|TRBD1|.|TRBV11-2
CASSRPGTGNTEAFF
TGTGCCAGCAGCCGTCCCGGGACAGGGAACACTGAAGCTTTCTTT
>TRBJ1-1|.|.|TRBV14
CASSQDRRARGAFF
TGTGCCAGCAGCCAAGATAGGAGGGCGCGTGGTGCTTTCTTT
>TRBJ1-2|.|.|TRBV10-3
CAMGDDYGYTF
TGTGCCATGGGGGACGACTATGGCTACACCTTC
>TRBJ1-5|TRBD1|many|TRBV11-2
CASSPGTGDQPQHF
TGTGCCAGCAGTCCCGGGACAGGGGATCAGCCCCAGCATTTT
>TRBJ2-3|.|once|TRBV11-2
CASSLQRSDTQYF
TGTGCCAGCAGCCTCCAAAGGTCAGATACGCAGTATTTT
>TRBJ2-7|TRBD1|few|TRBV29-1
CSVGQDTSYEQYF
TGCAGCGTGGGACAGGATACCTCCTACGAGCAGTACTTC
>TRBJ2-7|.|.|TRBV5-1
CASSSTGNEQYF
TGCGCCAGCAGCTCAACAGGGAACGAGCAGTACTTC
>TRBJ2-7|.|few|TRBV4-1
CASSQGGRGDEQYF
TGCGCCAGCAGCCAGGGGGGCCGTGGGGACGAGCAGTACTTC
>TRBJ2-4|.|.|TRBV18
CASSRTWEGKNIQYF
TGTGCCAGCTCCCGTACGTGGGAAGGCAAAAACATTCAGTACTTC
>TRBJ1-1|.|once|TRBV7-9
CASSLALGVEQPSEAFF
TGTGCCAGCAGCTTAGCGTTGGGTGTCGAACAACCCTCTGAAGCTTTCTTT
>TRBJ2-3|.|few|TRBV2
CASSPTGYQTQYF
TGTGCCAGCAGTCCTACAGGCTACCAAACGCAGTATTTT
>TRBJ1-5|.|.|TRBV18
CASSPQGSNQPQHF
TGTGCCAGCTCACCGCAGGGGAGCAATCAGCCCCAGCATTTT
>TRBJ2-3|TRBD2|.|TRBV5-4
CASSLVAGGGDTQYF
TGTGCCAGCAGCTTGGTAGCGGGGGGTGGAGATACGCAGTATTTT
>TRBJ1-1|.|once|TRBV28
CASSLGGRGGLAFF
TGTGCCAGCAGTTTGGGCGGTAGGGGTGGATTAGCTTTCTTT
>TRBJ2-2|.|.|TRBV5-4
CASSLVSGTTGELFF
TGTGCCAGCAGCTTGGTTTCGGGCACCACCGGGGAGCTGTTTTTT